Described below is a single T cell receptor beta chain sequence and its context. The antigen remains undetermined. In germline, CDR1 is DFQATT, CDR2 SNEGSKA (reference sequence). The CDR3 length is 11 residues. The V end was cut by 2 bases, the J end by 6 bases, with 5 bases between. Treatment of the sample: oral pan-JAK inhibitor, 5-10 mg twice daily. Obtained from alopecia areata patients were lesional scalp punch biopsies along with peripheral blood. The data are from a study of CD8+ T cells in alopecia areata. General study findings and limits: Higher clonality and more expanded CD8+ clones appeared in lesional than normal scalp.

Following RNA extraction, reverse transcription yielded cDNA that acted as the sequencing template. Repertoires were generated with immunoSEQ multiplex PCR, while TCRdb's copy carries only in-frame clones and drops some. The sample holds about 220,000 clones, under 60% seen once. V is TRBV20-1 and J is TRBJ2-1; D is ambiguous. Here the sequenced sample was CD4+ T cells sorted from blood, taken at week 4, from a patient treated with tofacitinib. This sequence originates from a human donor with alopecia areata. Written as DNA, the CDR3 is TGCAGTGCTAGACCTAGCAATGAGCAGTTCTTC. It yields the protein CSARPSNEQFF.